The clone carrying this TCR beta chain was observed a few times. The target antigen is unknown. The data stem from a study of beta chain features in type 1 diabetes. On the study more broadly: Cell yields, age and gender were similar between patients and healthy donors. Study-level results: Type 1 diabetes patients had TCRB CDR3s that were shorter (moderately but significantly so) in all four CD4+ subsets. Amplification by PCR could prefer shorter templates, with the same effect in patients and controls. In type 1 diabetes patients, VDJ junctions had fewer insertions; deletions at these junctions were more frequent.

Investigators reverse transcribed all isolated RNA, so they sequenced expressed TCRB transcripts. The method was immunoSEQ multiplex PCR; TCRdb's version includes in-frame clones alone and lacks a portion of them. The table has around 250,000 clones, about 14% seen once. Germline loops: CDR1 MDHEN, CDR2 SYDVKM. The CDR3 has 17 residues. Trimming pared 2 bases from V and 1 base from J, leaving 15 bases between. The authors took one heparinised blood draw, averaging approximately 120 mL, from each donor. The gene calls are TRBV28 and TRBJ2-1; D not resolved. The sequence derives from a man aged 25 to 45 with type 1 diabetes. Sequencing was performed on naive CD4+ T cells from blood. CDR3 region: CASSLKAGDGSYNEQFF. Here the CDR3 DNA reads TGTGCCAGCAGTTTAAAGGCTGGAGATGGTTCCTACAATGAGCAGTTCTTC.